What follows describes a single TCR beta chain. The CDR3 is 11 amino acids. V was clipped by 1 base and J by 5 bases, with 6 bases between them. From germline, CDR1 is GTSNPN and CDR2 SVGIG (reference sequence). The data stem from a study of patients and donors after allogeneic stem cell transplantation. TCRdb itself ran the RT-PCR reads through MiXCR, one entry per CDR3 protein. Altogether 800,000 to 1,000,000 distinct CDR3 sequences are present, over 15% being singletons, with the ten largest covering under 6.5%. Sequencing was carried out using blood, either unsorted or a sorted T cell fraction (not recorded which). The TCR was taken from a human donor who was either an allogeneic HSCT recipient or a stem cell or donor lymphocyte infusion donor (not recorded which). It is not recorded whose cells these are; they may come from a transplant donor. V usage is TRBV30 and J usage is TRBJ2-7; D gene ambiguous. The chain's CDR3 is CAWSGNHEQYF. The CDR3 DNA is TGTGCCTGGAGTGGGAACCACGAGCAGTACTTC.